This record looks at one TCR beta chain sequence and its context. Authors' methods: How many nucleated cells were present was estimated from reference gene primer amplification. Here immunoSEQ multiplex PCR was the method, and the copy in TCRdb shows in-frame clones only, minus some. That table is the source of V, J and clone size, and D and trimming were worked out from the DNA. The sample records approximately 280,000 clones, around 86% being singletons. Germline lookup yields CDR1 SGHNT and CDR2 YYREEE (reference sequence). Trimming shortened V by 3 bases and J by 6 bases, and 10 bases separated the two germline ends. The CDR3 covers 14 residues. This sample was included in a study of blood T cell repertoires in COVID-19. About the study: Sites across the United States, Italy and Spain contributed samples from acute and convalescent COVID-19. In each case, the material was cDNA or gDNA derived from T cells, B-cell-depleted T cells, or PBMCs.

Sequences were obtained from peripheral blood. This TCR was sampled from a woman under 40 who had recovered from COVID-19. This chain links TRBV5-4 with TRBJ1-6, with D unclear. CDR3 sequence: CASSSLLSNSPLHF. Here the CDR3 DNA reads TGTGCCAGCAGCTCCCTGTTGTCTAATTCACCCCTCCACTTT.